These 6 T cell receptor beta chains came from one sample sequenced in a study of shared clonotypes between healthy human individuals. The assay was immunoSEQ multiplex PCR, and TCRdb's table has in-frame clones only and misses some. This sample yields about 590,000 clones, of which roughly 96% are seen a single time; less than 0.13% belongs to the top ten. Terminally differentiated effector memory CD45RA+ cells were left out of the naive CD8 fraction, which was CD45RO-negative and positively selected for CCR7. Sequenced sample: naive CD8+ T cells sorted from blood. These receptors all come from a woman in her 30s in good health.

Points on this clone: The identical CDR3 is also encoded by other nucleotide sequences in the sample. The CDR3 spells CASSLTGNQPQHF. CDR3 bases: TGTGCCAGCAGTTTGACTGGCAATCAGCCCCAGCATTTT. The V gene is TRBV28, the J gene TRBJ1-5; no reliable D call. The germline V gene has CDR1 MDHEN and CDR2 SYDVKM. Trimming shortened V by 3 bases and J by 2 bases, and 5 bases separated the two germline ends. The CDR3 loop spans 13 amino acids.

V gene TRBV28 combines with J gene TRBJ2-1; 7 positions match TRBD1. V gave up 1 base and J gave up 7 bases; unmatched junction bases: 4. The CDR3 is made up of 14 amino acids. The germline V gene encodes CDR1 MDHEN and CDR2 SYDVKM. The DNA of the CDR3 is TGTGCCAGCAGTTTATATTCCAGGGGGAATGAGCAGTTCTTC. Protein: CASSLYSRGNEQFF. Full variable domain (missing parts from reference TRBV28 and TRBJ2-1): DVKVTQSSRYLVKRTGEKVFLECVQDMDHENMFWYRQDPGLGLRLIYFSYDVKMKEKGDIPEGYSVSREKKERFSLILESASTNQTSMYLCASSLYSRGNEQFFGPGTRLTVL.

The chain uses TRBV9 and TRBJ2-5, with D unresolved. Germline V gene data show CDR1 as SGDLS and CDR2 as YYNGEE. V lost 3 bases and J 5 bases, leaving 14 bases between the germline ends. The CDR3 has 14 amino acids. CDR3 in DNA: TGTGCCAGCAGCGGAGGCGGTATTGGTGAGACCCAGTACTTC. It translates to CASSGGGIGETQYF. Based on the CDR3 plus reference TRBV9 and TRBJ2-5, the full variable domain is DSGVTQTPKHLITATGQRVTLRCSPRSGDLSVYWYQQSLDQGLQFLIQYYNGEERAKGNILERFSAQQFPDLHSELNLSSLELGDSALYFCASSGGGIGETQYFGPGTRLLVL.

The chain recombines TRBV28 with TRBJ2-1; TRBD2 might be the D (6 bases). Germline CDR1 MDHEN, CDR2 SYDVKM. The CDR3 covers 12 residues. Trimming took 6 bases from V and 6 from J, leaving 9 bases between them. This CDR3 reads CASRTSSNEQFF. The DNA of the CDR3 is TGTGCCAGCAGGACTAGTTCCAATGAGCAGTTCTTC.

The genes are TRBV5-6 and TRBJ1-1, with D perhaps matching TRBD1 (6 bases). Germline V gene sequence: CDR1 SGHDT, CDR2 YYEEEE. V dropped 4 bases and J dropped 0 bases, with 16 bases sitting between them. The CDR3 loop spans 16 amino acids. The CDR3 sequence is CASSGPGEGMNTEAFF. CDR3 DNA sequence: TGTGCCAGCAGCGGGCCAGGGGAAGGAATGAACACTGAAGCTTTCTTT. Together with reference TRBV5-6 and TRBJ1-1, the CDR3 gives the full variable domain: DAGVTQSPTHLIKTRGQQVTLRCSPKSGHDTVSWYQQALGQGPQFIFQYYEEEERQRGNFPDRFSGHQFPNYSSELNVNALLLGDSALYLCASSGPGEGMNTEAFFGQGTRLTVV.

The V and J genes are TRBV13 and TRBJ2-2; 9 bases agree with TRBD2. This CDR3 region has 16 residues. From germline, CDR1 is PRHDT and CDR2 FYEKMQ (reference sequence). Trimming at V came to 5 bases and at J to 6 bases, leaving 10 bases not matched to a gene. CDR3: CASSPGVAGEAGELFF. The CDR3, as DNA: TGTGCCAGCAGCCCAGGGGTAGCGGGAGAGGCCGGGGAGCTGTTTTTT.